A selection of T cell receptor beta chains follows, all from one sample in a study of T cells after yellow fever vaccination. TCRdb ran MiXCR on the 5' RACE reads and lists one entry per CDR3 protein. Among approximately 510,000 distinct CDR3 sequences listed, roughly 22% were seen once. The specimen was PBMCs, collected 21 days after the first yellow fever vaccination. The origin of the receptors is a man between 18 and 29 years old who received the YFV17D yellow fever vaccine. Each CDR3 is given with its conserved first and last residue. A D gene is named only where the DNA matches it firmly. Size values are once, few and many counts, or a class for expanded clones, and some rows have none.

TRBV9,NA,TRBD2,TRBJ2-3,TGTGCCAGCACTCCGGGGGGGAGCACAGATACGCAGTATTTT,CASTPGGSTDTQYF
TRBV6-5,NA,NA,TRBJ2-7,TGTGCCAGCAGCCTCGGGGGCAACGAGCAGTACTTC,CASSLGGNEQYF
TRBV7-7,few,NA,TRBJ2-5,TGTGCCAGCAGCTTAAACCGGCATTGGCAAGAGACCCAGTACTTC,CASSLNRHWQETQYF
TRBV5-1,few,NA,TRBJ2-1,TGCGCCAGCAGCTTGTTGGGCGGGAATGAGCAGTTCTTC,CASSLLGGNEQFF
TRBV4-3,NA,NA,TRBJ1-4,TGCGCCAGCAGCCGGGGAGGGTTCGGGGATGAAAAACTGTTTTTT,CASSRGGFGDEKLFF
TRBV9,few,TRBD1,TRBJ2-5,TGTGCCAGCAGCGTGACAGGGGGCGAAGAGACCCAGTACTTC,CASSVTGGEETQYF
TRBV3-1,NA,NA,TRBJ2-6,TGTGCCAGCAGCCCTAGGGTGGGCAGTGGGGCCAACGTCCTGACTTTC,CASSPRVGSGANVLTF
TRBV7-2,many,NA,TRBJ2-3,TGTGCCAGCAGCTTAAGACGTCTAAGCACAGATACGCAGTATTTT,CASSLRRLSTDTQYF
TRBV6-2/TRBV6-3,NA,TRBD2,TRBJ2-1,TGTGCCAGCAGCCTCGAAGCGGGGACGATTTACAATGAGCAGTTCTTC,CASSLEAGTIYNEQFF
TRBV7-9,few,TRBD2,TRBJ2-1,TGTGCCAGCAGCTCCCTTGGGGGGGAAGGGAATGAGCAGTTCTTC,CASSSLGGEGNEQFF
TRBV4-2,NA,NA,TRBJ2-7,TGTGCCAGCAGCCAAGAGCTAGGGAATAACTACTACGAGCAGTACTTC,CASSQELGNNYYEQYF
TRBV5-1,NA,NA,TRBJ1-1,TGCGCCAGCAGCTTGGGGACCTTCAACACTGAAGCTTTCTTT,CASSLGTFNTEAFF
TRBV20-1,NA,NA,TRBJ2-7,TGCAGTGCCTTAAACCCCGGAGAGCTAAGCTACGAGCAGTACTTC,CSALNPGELSYEQYF
TRBV19,NA,NA,TRBJ1-1,TGTGCCGGGTATTGGGAGGGACACCCGAACACTGAAGCTTTCTTT,CAGYWEGHPNTEAFF
TRBV6-2/TRBV6-3,NA,TRBD1,TRBJ2-7,TGTGCCAGCGGGGAATGGGACAGCAGCTACGAGCAGTACTTC,CASGEWDSSYEQYF
TRBV5-1,NA,TRBD1,TRBJ2-5,TGCGCCAGCAGCTTGACAGGGGGCGAGGGGACCCAGTACTTC,CASSLTGGEGTQYF
TRBV7-2,few,NA,TRBJ2-7,TGTGCCAGCAGCCCTACTAACCCCTTCTCCTACGAGCAGTACTTC,CASSPTNPFSYEQYF
TRBV12-3/TRBV12-4,NA,NA,TRBJ1-5,TGTGCCAGCAGTCGCCGGGACATCAATCAGCCCCAGCATTTT,CASSRRDINQPQHF
TRBV5-1,NA,NA,TRBJ2-7,TGCGCCAGCAGCTCAGGGAACTACGAGCAGTACTTC,CASSSGNYEQYF
TRBV5-5,few,NA,TRBJ2-3,TGTGCCAGCCATACGAGAATCGGACAGCTCACAGATACGCAGTATTTT,CASHTRIGQLTDTQYF
TRBV5-1,few,TRBD2,TRBJ2-1,TGCGCCAGCAGGCCTGCGGGAGCCTCCTACAATGAGCAGTTCTTC,CASRPAGASYNEQFF
TRBV12-3/TRBV12-4,few,TRBD2,TRBJ2-7,TGTGCCAGCGGCGGGGGGCAACGCCGACCTTACTTC,CASGGGQRRPYF
TRBV12-3/TRBV12-4,many,TRBD1,TRBJ2-1,TGTGCCAGCAGACGGACAGGGAACTACAATGAGCAGTTCTTC,CASRRTGNYNEQFF
TRBV7-2,few,NA,TRBJ1-1,TGTGCCAGCAGCCAACAGGGCTCTGAAGCTTTCTTT,CASSQQGSEAFF
TRBV20-1,NA,NA,TRBJ2-7,TGCAGTGCTAGAGGAACCTACAGCCTTACCTCCTACGAGCAGTACTTC,CSARGTYSLTSYEQYF
TRBV29-1,NA,NA,TRBJ2-5,TGCAGCGTTGACCTGGAGACCCAGTACTTC,CSVDLETQYF
TRBV20-1,few,NA,TRBJ2-3,TGCAGTGCCACCCTGCAAACGGGGGCCCACTCGCAGTATTTT,CSATLQTGAHSQYF
TRBV6-1,NA,NA,TRBJ2-3,TGTGCCACCCACCTCCGGGGGGCCTTAACGCAGTATTTT,CATHLRGALTQYF
TRBV6-2/TRBV6-3,NA,NA,TRBJ2-5,TGTGCCAGCAGTAAAAACCGGGGCAACCAAGAGACCCAGTACTTC,CASSKNRGNQETQYF
TRBV10-2,few,NA,TRBJ1-6,TGCGCCAGCAGTGATCGGGCGATGGGTAATTCACCCCTCCACTTT,CASSDRAMGNSPLHF
TRBV7-3,once,NA,TRBJ2-2,TGTGCCAGCAGCTCCCGAGGGGGGGAGCTGTTTTTT,CASSSRGGELFF
TRBV3-1,NA,NA,TRBJ2-7,TGTGCCAGCAGCCAATATTGGGGCGCAGGGTCCTACGAGCAGTACTTC,CASSQYWGAGSYEQYF
TRBV7-2,NA,NA,TRBJ2-5,TGTGCCAGCAGCTTAGATGGCAGAGGAGCGACCCAGTACTTC,CASSLDGRGATQYF
TRBV7-6,few,NA,TRBJ2-5,TGTGCCAGCAGCTTAACCCAGTACCAAGAGACCCAGTACTTC,CASSLTQYQETQYF
TRBV29-1,many,NA,TRBJ2-1,TGCAGCGTTGTCGAGATCGGCTCCTACAATGAGCAGTTCTTC,CSVVEIGSYNEQFF
TRBV25-1,NA,NA,TRBJ2-6,TGTGCCAGCAGTGAAGGCCCTGGGGCCAACGTCCTGACTTTC,CASSEGPGANVLTF
TRBV12-3/TRBV12-4,few,TRBD1,TRBJ1-5,TGTGCCAGCAGTTCTCGGACAGGGACGATCAATCAGCCCCAGCATTTT,CASSSRTGTINQPQHF
TRBV27,few,NA,TRBJ2-2,TGTGCCAGCAGTTCGCGTGGAGACAGAATAACCGGGGAGCTGTTTTTT,CASSSRGDRITGELFF
TRBV5-1,NA,TRBD1,TRBJ2-2,TGCGCCAGCAGCTTGGGACAGGGGGCTGTCGGGGAGCTGTTTTTT,CASSLGQGAVGELFF
TRBV6-1,NA,NA,TRBJ1-2,TGTGCCAGCAGGGCCGGGACAAACTATGGCTACACCTTC,CASRAGTNYGYTF
TRBV20-1,NA,NA,TRBJ2-7,TGCAGTGCTACTGAGGGGTTCTCCTACGAGCAGTACTTC,CSATEGFSYEQYF
TRBV6-6,NA,NA,TRBJ1-4,TGTGCCAGCAGCCACCCAGGAGAAGGGCTGTTTTTT,CASSHPGEGLFF
TRBV5-1,NA,NA,TRBJ2-2,TGCGCCAGTACCCTAGGGGCGAGCACCGGGGAGCTGTTTTTT,CASTLGASTGELFF
TRBV27,NA,NA,TRBJ2-7,TGTGCCAGCAGTTCGGGCCCGGTTGGTGGCGAGCAGTACTTC,CASSSGPVGGEQYF
TRBV7-8,NA,TRBD1,TRBJ1-6,TGTGCCAGCACCCCGGGACAGGGAGTAAATTCACCCCTCCACTTT,CASTPGQGVNSPLHF
TRBV6-1,many,TRBD1,TRBJ1-5,TGTGCCAGCAGTGAACCCGACAGGGGACAACTCTATAGCAATCAGCCCCAGCATTTT,CASSEPDRGQLYSNQPQHF
TRBV6-5,NA,TRBD1,TRBJ1-2,TGTGCCAGCAGTTCGGCCGGGACAGGGAAGGCTGGCTACACCTTC,CASSSAGTGKAGYTF
TRBV5-6,few,NA,TRBJ2-2,TGTGCCAGCAGCCGACACTTCCAAAAATCCGGCGGGGAGCTGTTTTTT,CASSRHFQKSGGELFF
TRBV5-1,few,NA,TRBJ1-1,TGCGCCAGCAGCCCCACCGTCTCGAACACTGAAGCTTTCTTT,CASSPTVSNTEAFF